This T cell receptor (beta chain) was obtained from a study of shared clonotypes between healthy human individuals. The naive CD8 fraction comprised CD45RO-negative cells positively selected for CCR7 and excluded terminally differentiated effector memory CD45RA+ cells. Libraries were prepared by immunoSEQ multiplex PCR; TCRdb keeps only in-frame clonotypes and omits some of them. The data show under 850,000 clones, over 90% seen once. CDR3 length: 12 amino acids. Germline V lookup: CDR1 SGDLS, CDR2 YYNGEE. Trimming removed 3 bases at V and 8 bases at J, with 9 bases between. This receptor was identified in a man aged 25 to 40 in good health. The source material was naive CD8+ T cells sorted from blood. This chain joins TRBV9 and TRBJ2-1; D ambiguous. CDR3 loop: CASSALDHEQFF. The DNA for the CDR3 is TGTGCCAGCAGCGCCTTAGATCATGAGCAGTTCTTC.